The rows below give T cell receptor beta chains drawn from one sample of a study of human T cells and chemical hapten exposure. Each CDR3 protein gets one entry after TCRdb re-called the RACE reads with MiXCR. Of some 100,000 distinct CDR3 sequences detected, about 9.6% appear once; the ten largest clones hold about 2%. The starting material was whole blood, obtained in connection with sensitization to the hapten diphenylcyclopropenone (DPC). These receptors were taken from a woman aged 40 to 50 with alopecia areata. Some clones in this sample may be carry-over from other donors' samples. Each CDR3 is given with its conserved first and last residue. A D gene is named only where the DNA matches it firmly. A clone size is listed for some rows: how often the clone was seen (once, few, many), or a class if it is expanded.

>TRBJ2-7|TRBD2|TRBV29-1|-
CSVKGLAGVYEQYF
TGCAGCGTGAAGGGACTAGCGGGAGTTTACGAGCAGTACTTC
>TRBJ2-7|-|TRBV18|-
CASSGDRSSYEQYF
TGTGCCAGCTCAGGGGACCGGAGCTCCTACGAGCAGTACTTC
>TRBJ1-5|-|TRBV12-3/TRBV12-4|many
CASSSLMGEWRDNQPQHF
TGTGCCAGCAGTTCCCTAATGGGGGAATGGAGAGACAATCAGCCCCAGCATTTT
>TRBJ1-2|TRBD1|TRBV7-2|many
CASSFDRGETYGYTF
TGTGCCAGCAGCTTTGACAGGGGCGAGACTTATGGCTACACCTTC
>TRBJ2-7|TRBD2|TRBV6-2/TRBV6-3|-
CASSPPWNGRAWSEQYF
TGTGCCAGCAGTCCCCCGTGGAACGGGAGGGCCTGGAGCGAGCAGTACTTC
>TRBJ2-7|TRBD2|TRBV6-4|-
CASSDSRGSGSSYEQYF
TGTGCCAGCAGTGACTCGAGAGGTAGCGGGAGCTCCTACGAGCAGTACTTC
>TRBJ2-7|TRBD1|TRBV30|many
CAWTLPGQGIYEQYF
TGTGCCTGGACCTTACCGGGACAGGGGATCTACGAGCAGTACTTC
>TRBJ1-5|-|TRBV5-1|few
CASSPEGTSNQPQHF
TGCGCCAGCAGCCCGGAGGGAACTAGCAATCAGCCCCAGCATTTT
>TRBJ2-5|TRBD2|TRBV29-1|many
CSVCLGGRAQETQYF
TGCAGCGTTTGTTTGGGCGGGAGGGCCCAAGAGACCCAGTACTTC
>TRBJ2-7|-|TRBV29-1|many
CSVQGTASYEQYF
TGCAGCGTCCAAGGGACGGCTTCCTACGAGCAGTACTTC
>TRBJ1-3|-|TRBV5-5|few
CASSLGHSGNTIYF
TGTGCCAGCAGCCTAGGGCACTCTGGAAACACCATATATTTT